Listed below are T cell receptor beta chains from one sample, sequenced in a study of blood T cell repertoires in COVID-19. Profiling relied on immunoSEQ multiplex PCR, and the TCRdb table lists in-frame clones only, not all of them. The table has 250,000 or so clones, about 88% seen once; the top ten hold about 7%. Material for sequencing was PBMCs or T cells enriched from blood (not recorded which). The receptor set was obtained from a woman aged 45-60 years who had been exposed to COVID-19. The CDR3 runs from the conserved cysteine through the conserved F or W. Fields, in order: V gene, J gene, D gene, clone size, CDR3 DNA, CDR3 protein. D genes are given only for firm matches. Clone size, where shown, is once, few, many, or a class for clones that have expanded.

v_call: TRBV10-3; j_call: TRBJ2-2; d_call: TRBD2; clone_size: NA; cdr3_nt: TGTGCCATCAAGAGCGGGGGCACCACCGGGGAGCTGTTTTTT; cdr3_aa: CAIKSGGTTGELFF
v_call: TRBV15; j_call: TRBJ2-1; d_call: NA; clone_size: NA; cdr3_nt: TGTGCCACCAGCAGAGCACAGGGAATCGGCAGTTGGTACAATGAGCAGTTCTTC; cdr3_aa: CATSRAQGIGSWYNEQFF
v_call: TRBV4-3; j_call: TRBJ1-4; d_call: NA; clone_size: NA; cdr3_nt: TGCGCCAGCAGCCAAGATCCGACAGTCGGGCAAAAACTGTTTTTT; cdr3_aa: CASSQDPTVGQKLFF
v_call: TRBV6-6; j_call: TRBJ2-7; d_call: NA; clone_size: NA; cdr3_nt: TGTGCCAGCAGTTTTCTCGGGGGGCCCCTCTCCTACGAGCAGTACTTC; cdr3_aa: CASSFLGGPLSYEQYF
v_call: TRBV6-5; j_call: TRBJ1-1; d_call: TRBD1; clone_size: NA; cdr3_nt: TGTGCCAGCACCATACAGGGGCGAGGCACTGAAGCTTTCTTT; cdr3_aa: CASTIQGRGTEAFF
v_call: TRBV7-9; j_call: TRBJ2-1; d_call: NA; clone_size: NA; cdr3_nt: TGTGCCAGCAGTCGTGATTTACAGGGTCAATGGCAGTTCTTC; cdr3_aa: CASSRDLQGQWQFF
v_call: TRBV7-2; j_call: TRBJ1-1; d_call: NA; clone_size: NA; cdr3_nt: TGTGCCAGCAGCTTAGGGGAGGCTGAAGCTTTCTTT; cdr3_aa: CASSLGEAEAFF
v_call: TRBV11-2; j_call: TRBJ1-4; d_call: TRBD1; clone_size: NA; cdr3_nt: TGTGCCAGCAGTGGGACCGGGACAGGGAGCGAAAAACTGTTTTTT; cdr3_aa: CASSGTGTGSEKLFF
v_call: TRBV13; j_call: TRBJ1-2; d_call: NA; clone_size: NA; cdr3_nt: TGTGCCAGCGCTTTCCAGGCCTATGGCTACACCTTC; cdr3_aa: CASAFQAYGYTF
v_call: TRBV7-6; j_call: TRBJ1-3; d_call: NA; clone_size: few; cdr3_nt: TGTGCCAGCAGCTCTGGACAAGGGGTTGGAAACACCATATATTTT; cdr3_aa: CASSSGQGVGNTIYF
v_call: TRBV2; j_call: TRBJ2-1; d_call: TRBD2; clone_size: NA; cdr3_nt: TGTGCCAGCAGTGATCTAGCGGGGGGGAATGAGCAGTTCTTC; cdr3_aa: CASSDLAGGNEQFF
v_call: TRBV7-2; j_call: TRBJ2-1; d_call: NA; clone_size: NA; cdr3_nt: TGTGCCAGCAGCTGGGATGGGGGGGCCTCCTACAATGAGCAGTTCTTC; cdr3_aa: CASSWDGGASYNEQFF
v_call: TRBV7-2; j_call: TRBJ1-6; d_call: NA; clone_size: NA; cdr3_nt: TGTGCCAGCAGCTTGACCTCAGGGATCGATTCACCCCTCCACTTT; cdr3_aa: CASSLTSGIDSPLHF
v_call: TRBV6-5; j_call: TRBJ1-2; d_call: NA; clone_size: NA; cdr3_nt: TGTGCCAGCAGACGCCCGGGAACCCTCTATGGCTACACCTTC; cdr3_aa: CASRRPGTLYGYTF
v_call: TRBV7-8; j_call: TRBJ1-6; d_call: NA; clone_size: once; cdr3_nt: TGTGCCAGCAGCTTGAGGGCCCCTTCGGGGTCACCCCTCCACTTT; cdr3_aa: CASSLRAPSGSPLHF
v_call: TRBV7-9; j_call: TRBJ1-1; d_call: NA; clone_size: NA; cdr3_nt: TGTGCCAGCAGGACCGACTCGAACACTGAAGCTTTCTTT; cdr3_aa: CASRTDSNTEAFF
v_call: TRBV16; j_call: TRBJ2-2; d_call: TRBD1; clone_size: NA; cdr3_nt: TGTGCCAGCAGACCCGACAGGGCGAACACCGGGGAGCTGTTTTTT; cdr3_aa: CASRPDRANTGELFF
v_call: TRBV19; j_call: TRBJ2-7; d_call: TRBD1; clone_size: NA; cdr3_nt: TGTGCCAGTAGTCCAAACAGGGGACAGGAAACTAACTACGAGCAGTACTTC; cdr3_aa: CASSPNRGQETNYEQYF
v_call: TRBV7-9; j_call: TRBJ2-5; d_call: TRBD2; clone_size: NA; cdr3_nt: TGTGCCAGCAGCCCCTGGACTAGCGGTGAAGAGACCCAGTACTTC; cdr3_aa: CASSPWTSGEETQYF
v_call: TRBV30; j_call: TRBJ1-2; d_call: NA; clone_size: NA; cdr3_nt: TGTGCTTCCCGGGATTTCTCGTTGATCGACACCTTC; cdr3_aa: CASRDFSLIDTF
v_call: TRBV29-1; j_call: TRBJ2-3; d_call: TRBD1; clone_size: NA; cdr3_nt: TGCAGCGCCGAGGGGGCTTCGTTCACAGATACGCAGTATTTT; cdr3_aa: CSAEGASFTDTQYF
v_call: TRBV11-2; j_call: TRBJ2-1; d_call: TRBD2; clone_size: NA; cdr3_nt: TGTGCCAGCAGCGGCCCGGGACTAGTCTACAATGAGCAGTTCTTC; cdr3_aa: CASSGPGLVYNEQFF
v_call: TRBV5-1; j_call: TRBJ2-5; d_call: NA; clone_size: NA; cdr3_nt: TGCGCCAGCAGCTTGGGGGCTCGGGGGCAAGAGACCCAGTACTTC; cdr3_aa: CASSLGARGQETQYF
v_call: TRBV5-4; j_call: TRBJ1-1; d_call: NA; clone_size: few; cdr3_nt: TGTGCCAGCAGCTTTTTCCGGGTGAACACTGAAGCTTTCTTT; cdr3_aa: CASSFFRVNTEAFF
v_call: TRBV28; j_call: TRBJ1-1; d_call: NA; clone_size: NA; cdr3_nt: TGTGCCAGCAGCAGAAGCACAGGGCCGGCCACTGAAGCTTTCTTT; cdr3_aa: CASSRSTGPATEAFF
v_call: TRBV4-3; j_call: TRBJ2-2; d_call: TRBD2; clone_size: NA; cdr3_nt: TGCGCCAGCAGCCAAGACCCTAGCGGGGGTTACGGGGAGCTGTTTTTT; cdr3_aa: CASSQDPSGGYGELFF
v_call: TRBV28; j_call: TRBJ2-7; d_call: NA; clone_size: NA; cdr3_nt: TGTGCCAGCAGTTCCCGGACTGGCAAAGTCTACGAGCAGTACTTC; cdr3_aa: CASSSRTGKVYEQYF
v_call: TRBV20-1; j_call: TRBJ2-1; d_call: TRBD2; clone_size: NA; cdr3_nt: TGCAGTGCTAGTTTGAAGCTAGCGGGGCTCAATGAGCAGTTCTTC; cdr3_aa: CSASLKLAGLNEQFF
v_call: TRBV6-1; j_call: TRBJ1-4; d_call: TRBD1; clone_size: once; cdr3_nt: TGTGCCAGCAGTGAAGGTACCGGGACAGGGGCCCGTGATGAAAAACTGTTTTTT; cdr3_aa: CASSEGTGTGARDEKLFF
v_call: TRBV6-4; j_call: TRBJ2-3; d_call: TRBD2; clone_size: NA; cdr3_nt: TGTGCCAGCAGCCTTAGCGGGGAAGGCACAGATACGCAGTATTTT; cdr3_aa: CASSLSGEGTDTQYF
v_call: TRBV27; j_call: TRBJ2-7; d_call: TRBD1; clone_size: NA; cdr3_nt: TGTGCCAGCAGTTTCCGAACCCCCTCGACAGGGTCACAGGAGCAGTACTTC; cdr3_aa: CASSFRTPSTGSQEQYF
v_call: TRBV3-1/TRBV3-2; j_call: TRBJ1-3; d_call: NA; clone_size: NA; cdr3_nt: TGTGCCAGCAGCCAAGATCGCCCGCTACAGGGAAACACCATATATTTT; cdr3_aa: CASSQDRPLQGNTIYF
v_call: TRBV10-3; j_call: TRBJ1-3; d_call: NA; clone_size: NA; cdr3_nt: TGTGCCATCAGTGAGTCTAGACAAAACTCTGGAAACACCATATATTTT; cdr3_aa: CAISESRQNSGNTIYF
v_call: TRBV4-3; j_call: TRBJ2-1; d_call: TRBD2; clone_size: NA; cdr3_nt: TGCGCCAGCAGCCAAGAGGTGGATAGCGGGGTAATCAATGAGCAGTTCTTC; cdr3_aa: CASSQEVDSGVINEQFF
v_call: TRBV10-2; j_call: TRBJ2-7; d_call: TRBD1; clone_size: few; cdr3_nt: TGCGCCAGCCGGCAGGGGGCGGGCTACGAGCAGTACTTC; cdr3_aa: CASRQGAGYEQYF
v_call: TRBV4-2; j_call: TRBJ2-3; d_call: NA; clone_size: NA; cdr3_nt: TGTGCCAGCAGCCAAGGGGCCGGGGACACAGATACGCAGTATTTT; cdr3_aa: CASSQGAGDTDTQYF
v_call: TRBV30; j_call: TRBJ1-4; d_call: NA; clone_size: NA; cdr3_nt: TGTGCCTGGAGTCGAGGAGGGGGGGGCGAAAAACTGTTTTTT; cdr3_aa: CAWSRGGGGEKLFF
v_call: TRBV19; j_call: TRBJ1-3; d_call: NA; clone_size: NA; cdr3_nt: TGTGCCAGTAGTACACTCAGAATGCGAGGCAGCCACTCTGGAAACACCATATATTTT; cdr3_aa: CASSTLRMRGSHSGNTIYF
v_call: TRBV5-1; j_call: TRBJ1-1; d_call: TRBD1; clone_size: NA; cdr3_nt: TGCGCCAGCAGCTTGGAACCAGGGGGGCACACTGAAGCTTTCTTT; cdr3_aa: CASSLEPGGHTEAFF
v_call: TRBV19; j_call: TRBJ2-3; d_call: TRBD1; clone_size: NA; cdr3_nt: TGTGCCAGTAGTATCCTAGCCGGGACAGGGGGCACAGATACGCAGTATTTT; cdr3_aa: CASSILAGTGGTDTQYF
v_call: TRBV5-4; j_call: TRBJ2-1; d_call: TRBD2; clone_size: once; cdr3_nt: TGTGCCAGCAGCTCGACGGGACTAGCGGGATCCCCGACGGATGAGCAGTTCTTC; cdr3_aa: CASSSTGLAGSPTDEQFF
v_call: TRBV29-1; j_call: TRBJ1-1; d_call: TRBD1; clone_size: NA; cdr3_nt: TGCAGCGTCCTACAGGGGACTGAAGCTTTCTTT; cdr3_aa: CSVLQGTEAFF
v_call: TRBV7-2; j_call: TRBJ2-5; d_call: NA; clone_size: many; cdr3_nt: TGTGCCAGCAGCTTAGCGGGCAGGGGTCTCGAGACCCAGTACTTC; cdr3_aa: CASSLAGRGLETQYF
v_call: TRBV28; j_call: TRBJ1-1; d_call: NA; clone_size: NA; cdr3_nt: TGTGCCAGCGCCCCGGGGTTCCTTGAAGCTTTCTTT; cdr3_aa: CASAPGFLEAFF
v_call: TRBV5-1; j_call: TRBJ2-1; d_call: TRBD1; clone_size: NA; cdr3_nt: TGCGCCAGCAGCTACGCTGACAGGGGCCAATACAATGAGCAGTTCTTC; cdr3_aa: CASSYADRGQYNEQFF
v_call: TRBV9; j_call: TRBJ2-1; d_call: NA; clone_size: NA; cdr3_nt: TGTGCCAGCAGCGTAGATCCTCATGCGGGGGCGAGCGGCAATGAGCAGTTCTTC; cdr3_aa: CASSVDPHAGASGNEQFF
v_call: TRBV6-5; j_call: TRBJ1-2; d_call: NA; clone_size: NA; cdr3_nt: TGTGCCAGCAGTTACAGCGCTAACTATGGCTACACCTTC; cdr3_aa: CASSYSANYGYTF
v_call: TRBV30; j_call: TRBJ2-3; d_call: NA; clone_size: NA; cdr3_nt: TGTGCCTGGAGTGTCCATCAGGATACGCAGTATTTT; cdr3_aa: CAWSVHQDTQYF
v_call: TRBV15; j_call: TRBJ1-2; d_call: NA; clone_size: NA; cdr3_nt: TGTGCCACCAGCAGAGGGCAGGCCCACTATGGCTACACCTTC; cdr3_aa: CATSRGQAHYGYTF
v_call: TRBV29-1; j_call: TRBJ1-2; d_call: NA; clone_size: NA; cdr3_nt: TGCAGCGATAATAGCGGCTACACCTTC; cdr3_aa: CSDNSGYTF
v_call: TRBV3-1/TRBV3-2; j_call: TRBJ2-7; d_call: TRBD1; clone_size: NA; cdr3_nt: TGTGCCAGCAGCCAAGATCTAGGCAGGGGGCGCGAGCAGTACTTC; cdr3_aa: CASSQDLGRGREQYF
v_call: TRBV18; j_call: TRBJ1-2; d_call: NA; clone_size: NA; cdr3_nt: TGTGCCAGCTCCCAGGGTGGGGCATATGGCTACACCTTC; cdr3_aa: CASSQGGAYGYTF
v_call: TRBV6-4; j_call: TRBJ1-1; d_call: TRBD1; clone_size: NA; cdr3_nt: TGTGCCAGCAGTCTAGACAGGGGCACTGAAGCTTTCTTT; cdr3_aa: CASSLDRGTEAFF
v_call: TRBV3-1/TRBV3-2; j_call: TRBJ2-5; d_call: TRBD2; clone_size: once; cdr3_nt: TGTGCCAGCAGCCAAGGTGGGACTAGCGGGGGGTATTGGAAGACCCAGTACTTC; cdr3_aa: CASSQGGTSGGYWKTQYF